This T cell receptor beta chain is from a study of blood T cells in healthy people across ages. Study-wide points: Those diversity estimates obtained from one million T cells were thought to be underestimates.

About this clonotype: Its antigen is currently unknown.

PCR was performed a second time for about 6 to 11 cycles using a sample-barcoded 5' primer and a J-beta primer mix. In TCRdb, the 5' RACE reads were re-called with MiXCR into one record per CDR3 protein. The repertoire holds 650,000 or so distinct CDR3 sequences, with over 40% as singletons. Trimming at V came to 5 bases and at J to 7 bases, leaving 7 bases not matched to a gene. The CDR3 runs to 15 residues. The germline V gene has CDR1 SGHTA and CDR2 FQGNSA. V is TRBV7-2 and J is TRBJ2-1, with 11 bases identical to TRBD1. What was sequenced was blood. The clonotype originates from a woman aged 80 or over in good health. The CDR3 loop is CASSIRTGGRNEQFF. CDR3 coding DNA: TGTGCCAGCAGCATCAGGACAGGGGGCCGGAATGAGCAGTTCTTC. The whole variable domain, remainder taken from reference TRBV7-2 and TRBJ2-1, is GAGVSQSPSNKVTEKGKDVELRCDPISGHTALYWYRQSLGQGLEFLIYFQGNSAPDKSGLPSDRFSAERTGGSVSTLTIQRTQQEDSAVYLCASSIRTGGRNEQFFGPGTRLTVL.